The 9 T cell receptor beta chains in this list originate from one sample, sequenced in a study of blood T cell repertoires in COVID-19. The table came from immunoSEQ multiplex PCR; TCRdb's copy has only in-frame clones and leaves some out. The table lists roughly 180,000 clones, almost 85% of them singletons, with 11% in the top ten. Sequenced material: PBMCs or T cells enriched from blood (not recorded which). All receptors derive from a man over 45 who had recovered from COVID-19.

The chain combines TRBV11-3 with TRBJ1-1; D perhaps matches TRBD1 (6 bases). The V gene lost 2 bases and the J gene lost 4 bases, with 11 bases spanning the gap. Germline V gene lookup returns CDR1 SGHNT and CDR2 YENEEA. This CDR3 comprises 14 residues. In nucleotides, the CDR3 is TGTGCCAGCAGCTTAAACAGGGCAAGCACTGAAGCTTTCTTT. Translating it yields CASSLNRASTEAFF.

The V call is TRBV18, the J call TRBJ2-7, with 8 nucleotides matching TRBD1. The CDR3 has 16 residues. Germline V CDR1 and CDR2: KGHSH, LQKENI. The trim removed 2 bases at V and 5 bases at J, leaving 11 bases unmatched. Written as DNA, the CDR3 is TGTGCCAGCTCACCAGTTATCGGACAGGGTATCCACGAGCAGTACTTC. It is translated as CASSPVIGQGIHEQYF. The full variable domain, its missing parts supplied by reference TRBV18 and TRBJ2-7, is NAGVMQNPRHLVRRRGQEARLRCSPMKGHSHVYWYRQLPEEGLKFMVYLQKENIIDESGMPKERFSAEFPKEGPSILRIQQVVRGDSAAYFCASSPVIGQGIHEQYFGPGTRLTVT.

Points on this clone: This same CDR3 is encoded by further DNA sequences in the sample. The chain has TRBV9 and TRBJ1-2; TRBD1 matches at 10 bases. CDR1 SGDLS and CDR2 YYNGEE come from the germline V gene. This CDR3 has 14 amino acids. V lost 4 bases and J lost 2; bases outside the gene matches: 2. The DNA of the CDR3 is TGTGCCAGCAGCCCGGGACAGGGGAACTATGGCTACACCTTC. This translates into CASSPGQGNYGYTF.

The chain has TRBV6-6 and TRBJ1-2, with 7 positions matching TRBD1. Germline-derived CDR1 and CDR2 are MNHNY and SVGAGI (reference sequence). The ends lost 4 bases at V and 4 bases at J; junction bases unmatched: 12. This CDR3 is built from 16 residues. CDR3 nucleotide sequence: TGTGCCAGCAGTTTCCCGGGACAGCCTAAAGTCTATGGCTACACCTTC. Translated: CASSFPGQPKVYGYTF.

V and J are TRBV19 and TRBJ1-5; D gene uncertain. Germline lookup yields CDR1 LNHDA and CDR2 SQIVND (reference sequence). CDR3 length: 13 amino acids. V gave up 3 bases and J gave up 1 base, with 4 bases separating them. The CDR3 loop reads CASSIQSNQPQHF. CDR3 coding DNA: TGTGCCAGTAGTATCCAAAGCAATCAGCCCCAGCATTTT. The whole variable domain, remainder taken from reference TRBV19 and TRBJ1-5, is DGGITQSPKYLFRKEGQNVTLSCEQNLNHDAMYWYRQDPGQGLRLIYYSQIVNDFQKGDIAEGYSVSREKKESFPLTVTSAQKNPTAFYLCASSIQSNQPQHFGDGTRLSIL.

The chain is built from TRBV6-5 and TRBJ1-1, with D possibly being TRBD1 (5 bases). Between the trimmed V and J ends, which lost 5 bases and 1 base, there was a span of 8 bases. Germline CDR1 and CDR2: MNHEY and SVGAGI. The CDR3 extends over 13 amino acids. The CDR3 loop reads CASSHTGNTEAFF. The CDR3 bases are TGTGCCAGCAGTCATACAGGGAACACTGAAGCTTTCTTT.

The chain couples TRBV12-3 or TRBV12-4 to TRBJ1-6; D not resolved. This CDR3 comprises 13 residues. The V gene lost 5 bases and the J gene lost 15 bases, with 17 bases spanning the gap. CDR3 coding DNA: TGTGCCAGCAGTACCTCCGGGATCCCCAGCCTCCACTTT. Translating gives CASSTSGIPSLHF.

J is TRBJ2-2 and V is TRBV6-4; TRBD1 matches 7 bases. V shed 5 bases, J shed 5 bases, and the junction held 8 bases outside the gene matches. The CDR3 has 15 amino acids. Germline assignment: CDR1 MRHNA and CDR2 SNTAGT. In DNA, the CDR3 is TGTGCCAGCAGTTACCCACAACAGGGGACCGGGGAGCTGTTTTTT. Protein sequence: CASSYPQQGTGELFF.

The rearrangement links TRBV6-5 to TRBJ2-7; D is possibly TRBD1 (6 bases). Germline values: CDR1 MNHEY, CDR2 SVGAGI. This CDR3 is 14 amino acids long. Trimming pared 6 bases from V and 5 bases from J, leaving 17 bases between. The DNA of the CDR3 is TGTGCCAGCAGGAAGGGGCAGGGGAAGGACGAGCAGTACTTC. This codes for CASRKGQGKDEQYF.